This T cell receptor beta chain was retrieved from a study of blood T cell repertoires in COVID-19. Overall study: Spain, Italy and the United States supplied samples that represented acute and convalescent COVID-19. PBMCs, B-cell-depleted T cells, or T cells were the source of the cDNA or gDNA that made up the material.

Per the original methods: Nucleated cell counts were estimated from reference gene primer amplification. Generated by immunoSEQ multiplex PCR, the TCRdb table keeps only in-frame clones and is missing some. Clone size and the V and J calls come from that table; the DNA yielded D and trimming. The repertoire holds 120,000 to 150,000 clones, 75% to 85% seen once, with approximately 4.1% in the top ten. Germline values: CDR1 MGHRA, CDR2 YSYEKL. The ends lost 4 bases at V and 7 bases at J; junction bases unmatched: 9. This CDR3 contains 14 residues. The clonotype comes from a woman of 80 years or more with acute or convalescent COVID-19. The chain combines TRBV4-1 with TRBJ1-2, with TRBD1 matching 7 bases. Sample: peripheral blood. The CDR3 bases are TGCGCCAGCAGCCCTAACGAGGGGGCTTTTGGCTACACCTTC. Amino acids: CASSPNEGAFGYTF.